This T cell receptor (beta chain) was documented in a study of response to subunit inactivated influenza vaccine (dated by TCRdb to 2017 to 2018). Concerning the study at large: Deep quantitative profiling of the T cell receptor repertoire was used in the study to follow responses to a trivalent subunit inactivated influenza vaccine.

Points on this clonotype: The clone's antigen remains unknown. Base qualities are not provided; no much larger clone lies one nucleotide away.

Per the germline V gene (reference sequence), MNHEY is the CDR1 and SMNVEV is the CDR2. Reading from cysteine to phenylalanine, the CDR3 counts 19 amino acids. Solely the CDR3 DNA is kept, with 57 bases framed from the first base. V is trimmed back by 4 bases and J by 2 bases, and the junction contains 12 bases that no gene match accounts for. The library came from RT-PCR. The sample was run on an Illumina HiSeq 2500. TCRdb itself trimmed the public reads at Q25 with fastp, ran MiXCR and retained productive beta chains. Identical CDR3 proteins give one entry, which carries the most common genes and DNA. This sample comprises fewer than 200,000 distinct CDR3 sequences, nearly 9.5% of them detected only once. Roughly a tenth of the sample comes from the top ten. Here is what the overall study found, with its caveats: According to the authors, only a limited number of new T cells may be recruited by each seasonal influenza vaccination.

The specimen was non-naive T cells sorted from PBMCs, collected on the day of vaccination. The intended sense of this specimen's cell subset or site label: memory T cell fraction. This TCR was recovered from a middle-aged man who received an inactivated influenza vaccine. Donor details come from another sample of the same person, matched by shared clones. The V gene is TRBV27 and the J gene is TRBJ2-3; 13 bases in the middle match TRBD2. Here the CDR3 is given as CASSSSTWTSGGPTDTQYF. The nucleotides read TGTGCCAGCAGTTCCAGCACCTGGACTAGCGGGGGACCCACAGATACGCAGTATTTT.